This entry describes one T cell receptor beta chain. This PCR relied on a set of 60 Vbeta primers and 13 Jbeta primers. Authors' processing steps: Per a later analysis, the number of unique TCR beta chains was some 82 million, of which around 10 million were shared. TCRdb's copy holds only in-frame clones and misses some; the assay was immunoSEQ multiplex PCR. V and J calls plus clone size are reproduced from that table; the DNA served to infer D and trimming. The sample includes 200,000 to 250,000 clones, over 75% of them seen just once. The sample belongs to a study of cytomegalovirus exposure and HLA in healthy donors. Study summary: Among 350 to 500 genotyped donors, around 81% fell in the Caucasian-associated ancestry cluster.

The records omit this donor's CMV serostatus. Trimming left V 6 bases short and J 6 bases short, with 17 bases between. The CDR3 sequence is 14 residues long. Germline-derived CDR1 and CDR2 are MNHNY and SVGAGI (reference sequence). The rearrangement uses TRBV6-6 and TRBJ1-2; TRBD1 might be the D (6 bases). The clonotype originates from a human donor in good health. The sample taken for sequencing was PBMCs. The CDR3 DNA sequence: TGTGCCAGCAGCGCCATCCAGGGGAGAAATGGCTACACCTTC. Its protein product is CASSAIQGRNGYTF.